This T cell receptor (beta chain) stems from a study of shared clonotypes between healthy human individuals. At the level of the study: Plates per donor: three CD4 naive, three CD4 memory, two CD8 naive, one CD8 memory.

A note on this clone: Its antigen is as yet unknown.

Study-level points and caveats: Researchers found naive subsets generally carried larger estimated richness than memory subsets.

The donors were all Caucasian adults (living in Nashville, Tennessee). TCRdb's copy holds only in-frame clones and misses some; the assay was immunoSEQ multiplex PCR. The sample holds some 1.4 million clones, roughly 96% seen once. The TCR sequence derives from a man aged 25-45 years in good health. The source material was naive CD4+ T cells sorted from blood. Indicated subset: CD45RA+ positively selected.

The CDR3 DNA follows: TGCGCCAGCAGCTTGGTGTATTTCGGGTTTAACACTGAAGCTTTCTTT. Its protein is CASSLVYFGFNTEAFF. The chain recombines TRBV5-1 with TRBJ1-1; D is unclear. Trimming took 0 bases from V and 2 from J, leaving 14 bases between them. The CDR3 runs to 16 residues. Per the germline V gene, CDR1 is SGHRS and CDR2 is YFSETQ.